The 28 T cell receptor beta chains in this list originate from one sample, sequenced in a study of beta chain features in type 1 diabetes. Study-wide points: Moderate but significant shortening of TCRB CDR3s was recorded in all four CD4+ subsets from Type 1 diabetes patients.

These receptors' antigens are unknown. Since all of the isolated RNA was reverse transcribed, expressed TCRB transcripts were what got sequenced. Profiling relied on immunoSEQ multiplex PCR, and the TCRdb table lists in-frame clones only, not all of them. The table shows 350,000 to 450,000 clones, with around 12% occurring only once. Sequenced: naive CD4+ T cells from blood. These receptors originate from a young woman with type 1 diabetes.

The V call is TRBV9, the J call TRBJ1-2; 8 bases agree with TRBD1. The CDR3 sequence is 14 residues long. The V gene's germline CDR1 is SGDLS and CDR2 YYNGEE. V trimming: 4 bases; J trimming: 6 bases; junction bases outside the gene matches: 8. The CDR3 sequence: CASSPDRVRDGYTF. The CDR3 DNA follows: TGTGCCAGCAGCCCGGACAGGGTGAGGGATGGCTACACCTTC.

In its sample, this clone was seen a few times. The rearrangement uses TRBV7-9 and TRBJ2-5; no definite D call. CDR1 and CDR2 from the germline V gene are SEHNR and FQNEAQ (reference sequence). Trimming took 2 bases from V and 4 from J, leaving 8 bases between them. The CDR3 consists of 13 residues. The CDR3 loop reads CASSLWPGETQYF. CDR3 DNA: TGTGCCAGCAGCTTATGGCCGGGAGAGACCCAGTACTTC. Full variable domain (missing parts from reference TRBV7-9 and TRBJ2-5): DTGVSQNPRHKITKRGQNVTFRCDPISEHNRLYWYRQTLGQGPEFLTYFQNEAQLEKSRLLSDRFSAERPKGSFSTLEIQRTEQGDSAMYLCASSLWPGETQYFGPGTRLLVL.

This clone was picked up a small number of times. J is TRBJ1-5 and V is TRBV7-2, with 10 bases identical to TRBD1. The length of the CDR3 is 14 residues. Germline loops: CDR1 SGHTA, CDR2 FQGNSA. Trimming removed 3 bases from V and 9 bases from J; junction bases left unmatched: 5. CDR3 region: CASSLGTGAAPQHF. CDR3 nucleotides: TGTGCCAGCAGCTTGGGGACAGGGGCCGCGCCCCAGCATTTT.

CDR3 amino acids: CASSQETGEQFF. CDR3 in DNA: TGCGCCAGCAGCCAAGAAACGGGTGAGCAGTTCTTC. The V call is TRBV4-3, the J call TRBJ2-1; no firm D call. The CDR3 has 12 residues. From germline, CDR1 is LGHNA and CDR2 YSLEER. V dropped 0 bases and J dropped 9 bases, with 6 bases sitting between them.

This clone occurred a few times. This sequence joins TRBV6-6 and TRBJ2-2; 8 bases are shared with TRBD1. Germline-derived CDR1 and CDR2 are MNHNY and SVGAGI (reference sequence). The trim removed 6 bases at V and 5 bases at J, leaving 8 bases unmatched. CDR3 length: 15 residues. CDR3 in amino acids: CASSSGTGVTGELFF. In DNA form, the CDR3 reads TGTGCCAGCAGCTCCGGGACAGGAGTTACCGGGGAGCTGTTTTTT.

The chain joins TRBV30 to TRBJ2-7, with D possibly matching TRBD1 (7 bases). Germline V gene sequence: CDR1 GTSNPN, CDR2 SVGIG (reference sequence). Trimming cost V 3 bases and J 5 bases, with 11 bases left between them. The CDR3 has 12 amino acids. CDR3 sequence (DNA): TGTGCCTGGAGGGCGGGACAGAACGAGCAGTACTTC. It yields the protein CAWRAGQNEQYF.

This clone came up a few times. The chain recombines TRBV7-9 with TRBJ2-5; 10 nucleotides align to TRBD2. Trimming at V came to 8 bases and at J to 7 bases, leaving 4 bases not matched to a gene. Germline loops: CDR1 SEHNR, CDR2 FQNEAQ (reference sequence). The CDR3 consists of 12 residues. CDR3 in DNA: TGTGCCAGCGGCCCTAGCGGGGGGACCCAGTACTTC. Its translation is CASGPSGGTQYF.

The rearrangement uses TRBV28 and TRBJ1-5; 7 nucleotides line up with TRBD1. V trimming: 10 bases; J trimming: 5 bases; junction bases outside the gene matches: 5. The CDR3 runs to 12 residues. Germline lookup yields CDR1 MDHEN and CDR2 SYDVKM. CDR3 nucleotides: TGTGCCACCCGACAGGGCGATCAGCCCCAGCATTTT. Translated: CATRQGDQPQHF.

This chain links TRBV30 with TRBJ1-3; TRBD1 matches at 8 bases. The V gene's germline CDR1 is GTSNPN and CDR2 SVGIG (reference sequence). V lost 5 bases to trimming and J lost 4 bases; unmatched junction nucleotides: 4. CDR3 length: 13 residues. CDR3 sequence reads: CAWGQGPGNTIYF. In nucleotides, the CDR3 is TGTGCCTGGGGACAGGGACCCGGAAACACCATATATTTT.

In its sample, this clone was seen a few times. The chain carries TRBV7-2 and TRBJ1-5, with a tentative D call TRBD1 (5 bases). V lost 1 base and J lost 4, with 8 bases in between. The CDR3 consists of 14 residues. The V gene's germline CDR1 is SGHTA and CDR2 FQGNSA. The CDR3 DNA is TGTGCCAGCAGCTTAGGGACACCTAATCAGCCCCAGCATTTT. Residues: CASSLGTPNQPQHF.

As DNA, the CDR3 is TGTGCCAGCAGGACAGGGGGCGCGGGTGGCTACACCTTC. Its translation is CASRTGGAGGYTF. The rearrangement links TRBV2 to TRBJ1-2; 10 bases agree with TRBD1. This CDR3 is built from 13 residues. Germline-derived CDR1 and CDR2 are SNHLY and FYNNEI. V lost 6 bases and J lost 7; bases outside the gene matches: 5.

The V and J genes are TRBV6-1 and TRBJ2-5; D unresolved. V lost 7 bases and J lost 2, with 8 bases in between. CDR1 is MNHNS and CDR2 is SASEGT in the germline V gene. This CDR3 contains 12 residues. DNA of the CDR3: TGTGCCAGCACACAGAATCAAGAGACCCAGTACTTC. Its translation is CASTQNQETQYF.

This clone appeared a single time. The V gene is TRBV7-2, the J gene TRBJ2-7; 11 bases fit TRBD2. The CDR3 is 15 residues long. V lost 2 bases, J lost 6 bases, and 6 bases stayed unmatched. Germline values: CDR1 SGHTA, CDR2 FQGNSA. CDR3 in DNA: TGTGCCAGCAGCTTATTGATAGCGGGGGGGCTCGAGCAGTACTTC. Amino acid sequence: CASSLLIAGGLEQYF.

The rearrangement links TRBV4-1 to TRBJ1-2; TRBD1 matches at 8 bases. V was clipped by 2 bases and J by 0 bases; unmatched bases: 5. This CDR3 has 16 residues. Per the germline V gene, CDR1 is MGHRA and CDR2 is YSYEKL. CDR3 DNA: TGCGCCAGCAGCCAACCTCGGGACAGGCCTAACTATGGCTACACCTTC. The encoded protein is CASSQPRDRPNYGYTF.

This clone showed up just a few times. The V and J genes are TRBV7-2 and TRBJ2-7; D unresolved. The CDR3 is made up of 11 amino acids. V gave up 5 bases and J gave up 7 bases, with 9 bases separating them. Per germline, CDR1 SGHTA and CDR2 FQGNSA. The CDR3 is CASSPREEQYF. The DNA for the CDR3 is TGTGCCAGCAGCCCCCGAGAGGAGCAGTACTTC. Combining the CDR3 with reference TRBV7-2 and TRBJ2-7 gives the whole variable domain GAGVSQSPSNKVTEKGKDVELRCDPISGHTALYWYRQSLGQGLEFLIYFQGNSAPDKSGLPSDRFSAERTGGSVSTLTIQRTQQEDSAVYLCASSPREEQYFGPGTRLTVT.

This clone showed up just a few times. The chain links TRBV7-9 to TRBJ2-5; 9 nucleotides match TRBD1. Germline V CDR1 and CDR2: SEHNR, FQNEAQ (reference sequence). The CDR3 is made up of 14 amino acids. The V gene end was trimmed by 4 bases and the J gene end by 6 bases; junction bases not matched to a gene: 6. Here the CDR3 reads CASSSGTGSKTQYF. The DNA of the CDR3 is TGTGCCAGCAGCTCGGGGACAGGGTCAAAGACCCAGTACTTC.

The gene calls are TRBV4-1 and TRBJ1-4; 10 bases agree with TRBD1. V was clipped by 3 bases and J by 7 bases; unmatched bases: 5. Germline CDR1 and CDR2: MGHRA and YSYEKL. The CDR3 has 15 amino acids. CDR3 residues: CASSQAGTGAEKLFF. The DNA of the CDR3 is TGCGCCAGCAGCCAGGCCGGGACAGGGGCTGAAAAACTGTTTTTT.

V usage is TRBV7-9 and J usage is TRBJ1-2, with TRBD1 as a possible D gene (6 bases). Germline V CDR1 and CDR2: SEHNR, FQNEAQ (reference sequence). The germline V and J ends were trimmed by 5 bases and 5 bases, with 9 bases remaining between them. The CDR3 has 12 amino acids. Written as DNA, the CDR3 is TGTGCCAGCAGCAACACAGGGTATGGCTACACCTTC. Its translation: CASSNTGYGYTF.

This clone came up a few times. The chain has TRBV18 and TRBJ2-1; D not resolved. With 3 bases removed from V and 0 bases from J, the gap between germline ends came to 9 bases. The CDR3 is made up of 15 amino acids. Per germline, CDR1 KGHSH and CDR2 LQKENI. CDR3 bases: TGTGCCAGCTCACCGGCCGTAAACTCCTACAATGAGCAGTTCTTC. As protein: CASSPAVNSYNEQFF. Full variable domain (outside the CDR3, taken from reference TRBV18 and TRBJ2-1): NAGVMQNPRHLVRRRGQEARLRCSPMKGHSHVYWYRQLPEEGLKFMVYLQKENIIDESGMPKERFSAEFPKEGPSILRIQQVVRGDSAAYFCASSPAVNSYNEQFFGPGTRLTVL.

V and J are TRBV7-8 and TRBJ2-3; 7 bases line up with TRBD2. Germline V gene lookup returns CDR1 SGHVS and CDR2 FQNEAQ. This CDR3 comprises 16 residues. V gave up 0 bases and J gave up 1 base; unmatched junction bases: 4. CDR3: CASSLATSSGTDTQYF. As DNA, the CDR3 is TGTGCCAGCAGCTTAGCGACTAGCTCTGGCACAGATACGCAGTATTTT.

The chain carries TRBV29-1 and TRBJ2-3; 9 bases map to TRBD1. The germline gives CDR1 SQVTM, CDR2 ANQGSEA. This CDR3 region has 14 residues. The J segment lost 2 bases and the V segment lost 8 bases, leaving 8 bases of the junction unmatched. The DNA of the CDR3 is TGCAGCCTGAACTGGGACAGGGCCACAGATACGCAGTATTTT. This sequence encodes CSLNWDRATDTQYF.

This clone was counted only a few times. This chain joins TRBV30 and TRBJ2-2; D possibly corresponds to TRBD2 (6 bases). The germline V and J ends were trimmed by 3 bases and 8 bases, with 13 bases remaining between them. The CDR3 has 13 residues. From germline, CDR1 is GTSNPN and CDR2 SVGIG (reference sequence). Here the CDR3 reads CAWRRRGWGELFF. The CDR3 coding sequence is TGTGCCTGGAGGAGGAGGGGCTGGGGGGAGCTGTTTTTT.

V is TRBV27 and J is TRBJ1-1; possible D gene TRBD1, 5 bases. V was shortened by 2 bases and J by 4 bases, with 14 bases between the two germline ends. Germline V gene lookup returns CDR1 MNHEY and CDR2 SMNVEV (reference sequence). CDR3 length: 15 residues. This CDR3 is CASSLLRQGSTEAFF. The DNA of the CDR3 is TGTGCCAGCAGTTTACTACGGCAGGGATCCACTGAAGCTTTCTTT.

Only a few counts were recorded for this clone. The CDR3 DNA reads TGCAGCGTGATGACAACCAGCAATCAGCCCCAGCATTTT. Its translation is CSVMTTSNQPQHF. The chain joins TRBV29-1 to TRBJ1-5; D unresolved. Trimming took 6 bases from V and 1 from J, leaving 10 bases between them. Germline CDR1 SQVTM, CDR2 ANQGSEA. The CDR3 contains 13 residues.

V and J are TRBV30 and TRBJ2-2; 8 nucleotides align to TRBD1. Trimming cost V 2 bases and J 0 bases; bases outside gene matches: 2. Looked up from germline, CDR1 is GTSNPN and CDR2 is SVGIG (reference sequence). The CDR3 is made up of 15 amino acids. The DNA for the CDR3 is TGTGCCTGGAGTACACAGGGGGCGAACACCGGGGAGCTGTTTTTT. Protein sequence: CAWSTQGANTGELFF.

This clone has a handful of counts. The chain links TRBV11-2 to TRBJ1-5; TRBD1 agrees at 7 bases. The CDR3 totals 13 residues. With 1 base clipped from V and 8 bases from J, the junction kept 2 bases outside the gene matches. CDR1 is SGHAT and CDR2 is FQNNGV in the germline V gene. CDR3 region: CASSLGRGEPQHF. The DNA for the CDR3 is TGTGCCAGCAGCTTAGGCAGGGGGGAGCCCCAGCATTTT.

The genes are TRBV7-2 and TRBJ2-3, with 7 bases aligning to TRBD2. This CDR3 is 15 amino acids long. V lost 1 base, J lost 1 base, and 2 bases stayed unmatched. The germline V gene encodes CDR1 SGHTA and CDR2 FQGNSA. CDR3 DNA: TGTGCCAGCAGCTTAGGAGCGGGGCGCACAGATACGCAGTATTTT. It codes for CASSLGAGRTDTQYF.

This clone was observed a few times. The rearrangement uses TRBV5-6 and TRBJ1-2; D not certain. The germline CDR1 and CDR2 sequences are SGHDT and YYEEEE. CDR3 size: 12 residues. Trimming stripped 3 bases from V and 4 bases from J, with 7 bases between. CDR3 sequence: CASSSSSYGYTF. The CDR3 DNA follows: TGTGCCAGCAGCTCAAGTAGCTATGGCTACACCTTC.